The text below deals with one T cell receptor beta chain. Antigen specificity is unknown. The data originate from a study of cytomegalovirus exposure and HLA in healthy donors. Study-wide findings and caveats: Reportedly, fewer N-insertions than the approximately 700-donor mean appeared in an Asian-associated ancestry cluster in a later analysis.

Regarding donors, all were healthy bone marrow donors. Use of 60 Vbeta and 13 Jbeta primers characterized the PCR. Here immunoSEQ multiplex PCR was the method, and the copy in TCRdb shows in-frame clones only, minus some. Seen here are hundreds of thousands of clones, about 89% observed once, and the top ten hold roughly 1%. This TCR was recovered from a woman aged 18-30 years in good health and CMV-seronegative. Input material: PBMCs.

The CDR3 region is CASSGQGETQYF. For the CDR3, the DNA is TGTGCCAGCAGCGGACAGGGGGAGACCCAGTACTTC. V is TRBV9 and J is TRBJ2-5, with 8 bases that match TRBD1. This CDR3 is 12 amino acids long. Germline CDR1 reads SGDLS; CDR2 reads YYNGEE. Trimming at V came to 3 bases and at J to 5 bases, leaving 0 bases not matched to a gene.